The 22 T cell receptor beta chains in this list originate from one sample, sequenced in a study of regulatory T cells in long-lasting Graves disease. HTBI primers from iRepertoire and Arm-PCR of CDR3 regions yielded the TCR beta libraries. TCRdb re-called the multiplex PCR reads with MiXCR, one entry per CDR3 protein. The data contain about 310,000 distinct CDR3 sequences, 22% of them seen just once; the ten biggest clones take up roughly three fifths. Time point described: persistent/refractory GD, antithyroid drugs over 5 years with positive TRAb. Extracted PBMC RNA gave rise to the TCR library. The sample here was peripheral blood mononuclear cells (PBMCs), taken when the disease was refractory, from a patient treated with antithyroid drugs. These receptors all stem from a female donor with Graves disease.

The table lists this clonotype with a few counts. The V and J genes are TRBV18 and TRBJ2-5; D remains unclear. This CDR3 region has 14 residues. Trimming left V 0 bases short and J 7 bases short, with 12 bases between. Germline CDR1 reads KGHSH; CDR2 reads LQKENI. The CDR3 coding sequence is TGTGCCAGCTCACCACCGAATGGGGTAGGGACCCAGTACTTC. It translates to CASSPPNGVGTQYF.

With regard to this clonotype: Germline and junction disagree at one end, which may indicate a read error. The chain combines TRBV9 with TRBJ1-1, with a tentative D call TRBD1 (5 bases). There are 14 residues in the CDR3. CDR1 is SGDLS and CDR2 is YYNGEE in the germline V gene. This CDR3 is CASSVDPSTGRSVF. In DNA form, the CDR3 reads TGTGCCAGCAGCGTAGACCCCTCCACGGGACGGTCCGTCTTT.

This clonotype was observed a handful of times. This rearrangement joins TRBV6-2 or TRBV6-3 to TRBJ1-2, with a tentative D call TRBD1 (5 bases). With 6 bases removed from V and 8 bases from J, the gap between germline ends came to 16 bases. Looked up from germline, CDR1 is MNHEY and CDR2 is SVGEGT. The CDR3 loop spans 13 amino acids. In nucleotides, the CDR3 is TGTGCCAGCAGGGACAATGGTGCGGACGGCTACACCTTC. Translation gives CASRDNGADGYTF.

This clonotype was seen just once. This likely stems from a read error, as it lies one base from a far larger clone. The chain links TRBV2 to TRBJ2-7; 7 bases line up with TRBD2. CDR1 and CDR2 from the germline V gene are SNHLY and FYNNEI. The CDR3 totals 14 residues. The CDR3 DNA is TGTGCCAGCAGCTTACGCGGGAGCTCCCACGAGCAGTACTTC. Protein sequence: CASSLRGSSHEQYF.

This chain uses TRBV7-2 with TRBJ1-2, with D uncertain. The CDR3 is made up of 14 amino acids. Germline CDR1 reads SGHTA; CDR2 reads FQGNSA. The V gene lost 4 bases and the J gene lost 4 bases, with 13 bases spanning the gap. The CDR3 loop is CASSSPDLSYGYTF. The CDR3 region has the DNA TGTGCCAGCAGCTCCCCTGACTTATCCTATGGCTACACCTTC.

J is TRBJ1-1 and V is TRBV14, with no clear D. Germline CDR1 is SGHDN and CDR2 is FVKESK. Trimming stripped 2 bases from V and 0 bases from J, with 7 bases between. This CDR3 contains 14 residues. The CDR3 DNA reads TGTGCCAGCAGCCAACCGGGCCTGAACACTGAAGCTTTCTTT. It specifies CASSQPGLNTEAFF.

V is TRBV7-2 and J is TRBJ2-1; 10 bases agree with TRBD2. With 2 bases clipped from V and 9 bases from J, the junction kept 7 bases outside the gene matches. The germline CDR1 and CDR2 sequences are SGHTA and FQGNSA. There are 15 residues in the CDR3. The DNA for the CDR3 is TGTGCCAGCAGCTTATTAGGGACTAGCGACGGTGAGCAGTTCTTC. Its protein product is CASSLLGTSDGEQFF. Based on the CDR3 plus reference TRBV7-2 and TRBJ2-1, the full variable domain is GAGVSQSPSNKVTEKGKDVELRCDPISGHTALYWYRQSLGQGLEFLIYFQGNSAPDKSGLPSDRFSAERTGGSVSTLTIQRTQQEDSAVYLCASSLLGTSDGEQFFGPGTRLTVL.

The V call is TRBV10-2, the J call TRBJ2-5, with 8 bases aligning to TRBD2. V was pared by 4 bases and J by 5 bases, with 3 bases of the junction left unmatched. There are 13 residues in the CDR3. Germline lookup yields CDR1 WSHSY and CDR2 SAAADI. Written as DNA, the CDR3 is TGCGCCAGCAGTGGGACTAGCTGGGAGACCCAGTACTTC. Its translation: CASSGTSWETQYF.

The chain recombines TRBV11-2 with TRBJ2-3; TRBD2 aligns across 9 bases. V lost 5 bases, J lost 6 bases, and 6 bases stayed unmatched. CDR1 is SGHAT and CDR2 is FQNNGV in the germline V gene. CDR3 size: 14 residues. CDR3 DNA: TGTGCCAGCAGCCTTCGGACTAGCGCCGATACGCAGTATTTT. Translating gives CASSLRTSADTQYF.

This chain uses TRBV5-1 with TRBJ2-7; D call uncertain. Germline V gene sequence: CDR1 SGHRS, CDR2 YFSETQ. The V end was cut by 3 bases, the J end by 3 bases, with 7 bases between. CDR3 length equals 12 residues. As DNA, the CDR3 is TGCGCCAGCAGCTCAGACATCTACGAGCAGTACTTC. Translation: CASSSDIYEQYF. Combining the CDR3 with reference TRBV5-1 and TRBJ2-7 gives the whole variable domain KAGVTQTPRYLIKTRGQQVTLSCSPISGHRSVSWYQQTPGQGLQFLFEYFSETQRNKGNFPGRFSGRQFSNSRSEMNVSTLELGDSALYLCASSSDIYEQYFGPGTRLTVT.

V gene TRBV6-1 combines with J gene TRBJ2-7; TRBD2 matches 7 bases. Germline CDR1 reads MNHNS; CDR2 reads SASEGT. CDR3 size: 13 residues. With 8 bases clipped from V and 4 bases from J, the junction kept 8 bases outside the gene matches. The CDR3 protein is CASESSSGYEQYF. The CDR3, as DNA: TGTGCCAGCGAAAGTAGTAGCGGGTACGAGCAGTACTTC.

The chain carries TRBV2 and TRBJ1-5, with unresolved D. The germline gives CDR1 SNHLY, CDR2 FYNNEI. The CDR3 spans 12 residues. Deletions cut 4 bases from V and 9 bases from J, with 10 bases between. The CDR3 DNA reads as TGTGCCAGCAGTGGGGTTGGCCTGCCCCAGCATTTT. This codes for CASSGVGLPQHF. Variable domain in full (rest from reference TRBV2 and TRBJ1-5): EPEVTQTPSHQVTQMGQEVILRCVPISNHLYFYWYRQILGQKVEFLVSFYNNEISEKSEIFDDQFSVERPDGSNFTLKIRSTKLEDSAMYFCASSGVGLPQHFGDGTRLSIL.

A few counts support this clonotype. J is TRBJ2-7 and V is TRBV20-1, with 8 bases that match TRBD2. Unmatched junction bases numbered 5, after V lost 1 base and J lost 3 bases. The germline CDR1 and CDR2 sequences are DFQATT and SNEGSKA (reference sequence). This CDR3 region has 14 residues. CDR3 DNA sequence: TGCAGTGCTAGAGTACTAGCGGACTACTACGAGCAGTACTTC. It specifies CSARVLADYYEQYF.

This chain connects TRBV6-2 or TRBV6-3 to TRBJ2-7; no clear D gene. Germline loops: CDR1 MNHEY, CDR2 SVGEGT. This CDR3 spans 13 amino acids. Between the trimmed V and J ends, which lost 4 bases and 7 bases, there was a span of 14 bases. The CDR3 bases are TGTGCCAGCAGTTGCTCGCGAGCCGGAGAGCAGTACTTC. It yields the protein CASSCSRAGEQYF.

Note on this clonotype: Mismatch with germline at one junction end may stem from a read error. This sequence joins TRBV10-3 and TRBJ1-6; D is ambiguous. The CDR3 is 12 residues long. The germline CDR1 and CDR2 sequences are ENHRY and SYGVKD. CDR3 DNA: TGTGCCGTCAGTGAGGCAGATTCACCCCTCCACTTT. Its translation: CAVSEADSPLHF.

This clonotype has more than one count but fewer than ten. This chain uses TRBV20-1 with TRBJ1-5; D is perhaps TRBD1 (6 bases). The V end lost 3 bases, the J end lost 4 bases, and 19 bases lay between the germline ends. The CDR3 runs to 16 residues. From germline, CDR1 is DFQATT and CDR2 SNEGSKA (reference sequence). CDR3 residues: CSASRGLGGGNQPQHF. The CDR3 DNA follows: TGCAGTGCTAGCCGCGGGTTGGGGGGCGGGAATCAGCCCCAGCATTTT.

The genes are TRBV4-3 and TRBJ2-5; D is perhaps TRBD1 (6 bases). This CDR3 comprises 16 residues. V was cut by 1 base and J by 5 bases, with 17 bases left in between. The V gene's germline CDR1 is LGHNA and CDR2 YSLEER. The DNA of the CDR3 is TGCGCCAGCAGCCAAGCATACAGGGACGGGACGGAGACCCAGTACTTC. Translated: CASSQAYRDGTETQYF.

This clonotype has ten or more counts. The J gene is TRBJ2-7, the V gene TRBV7-9; 7 positions agree with TRBD1. From germline, CDR1 is SEHNR and CDR2 FQNEAQ (reference sequence). Trimming removed 1 base from V and 2 bases from J; junction bases left unmatched: 5. The CDR3 spans 15 residues. The CDR3 coding sequence is TGTGCCAGCAGCTTAGGAACAGGGGATACCTACGAGCAGTACTTC. Residues: CASSLGTGDTYEQYF.

This clonotype was recorded at least ten times. This chain uses TRBV28 with TRBJ2-5; 9 nucleotides line up with TRBD1. The CDR3 spans 16 residues. V lost 3 bases, J lost 3 bases, and 8 bases stayed unmatched. The germline CDR1 and CDR2 sequences are MDHEN and SYDVKM. In nucleotides, the CDR3 is TGTGCCAGCAGTTTGTCCCGGGACAGGGATGAAGAGACCCAGTACTTC. It codes for CASSLSRDRDEETQYF.

This clonotype was seen repeatedly, ten times or more. The chain joins TRBV7-2 to TRBJ1-2, with 10 positions matching TRBD1. The germline V gene encodes CDR1 SGHTA and CDR2 FQGNSA. The CDR3 runs to 17 residues. Germline trimming cut 4 bases from V and 2 bases from J; bases unmatched to any gene: 10. The CDR3 reads CASSSRDRGHRNYGYTF. The CDR3 region has the DNA TGTGCCAGCAGCTCCAGGGACAGGGGCCATAGAAACTATGGCTACACCTTC.

This clonotype was detected a few times. The gene calls are TRBV30 and TRBJ2-7; D possibly uses TRBD1 or TRBD2 (5 bases each). Trimming pared 3 bases from V and 4 bases from J, leaving 16 bases between. Per the germline V gene, CDR1 is GTSNPN and CDR2 is SVGIG (reference sequence). This CDR3 is 14 amino acids long. The CDR3 sequence: CAWSAAPGRYEQYF. The CDR3 DNA follows: TGTGCCTGGAGCGCCGCCCCGGGACGGTACGAGCAGTACTTC.

J is TRBJ2-7 and V is TRBV14; D ambiguous. Per germline, CDR1 SGHDN and CDR2 FVKESK. The V and J ends lost 1 base and 2 bases respectively, with 9 bases between them. The CDR3 sequence is 14 residues long. The CDR3 sequence: CASSQGYSTYEQYF. The CDR3 DNA sequence: TGTGCCAGCAGCCAAGGGTACAGTACCTACGAGCAGTACTTC.